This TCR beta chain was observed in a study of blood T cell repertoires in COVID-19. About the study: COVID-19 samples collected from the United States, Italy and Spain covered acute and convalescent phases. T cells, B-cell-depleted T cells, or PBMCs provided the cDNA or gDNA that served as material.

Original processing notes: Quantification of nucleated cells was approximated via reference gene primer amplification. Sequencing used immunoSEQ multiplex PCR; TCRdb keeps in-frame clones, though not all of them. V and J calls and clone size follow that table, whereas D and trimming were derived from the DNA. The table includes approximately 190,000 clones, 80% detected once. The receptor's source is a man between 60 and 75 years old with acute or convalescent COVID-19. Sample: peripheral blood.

The CDR3 loop reads CASSFGGGQANYGYTF. The CDR3 region has the DNA TGTGCCAGCAGCTTTGGTGGGGGCCAAGCTAACTATGGCTACACCTTC. The genes are TRBV7-9 and TRBJ1-2; possible D gene TRBD1, 6 bases. This CDR3 is 16 amino acids long. Germline values: CDR1 SEHNR, CDR2 FQNEAQ (reference sequence). V was clipped by 3 bases and J by 0 bases, with 14 bases between them.